The clone carrying this T cell receptor beta chain was picked up a small number of times. The sample is drawn from a study of blood T cells in healthy people across ages. The CDR3 sequence is 15 residues long. The ends were cut back, 0 bases at V and 4 bases at J, with 13 bases in the middle. Germline CDR1 SGHVS, CDR2 FNYEAQ. The second PCR ran about 6 to 12 cycles with a sample-barcoded 5' primer and J-beta primers. Each of the cDNA molecules was tagged by a template-switch adaptor with 12 random nucleotides. Using its own MiXCR run on the 5' RACE reads, TCRdb lists one record per CDR3 protein. The sample carries about 1,500,000 distinct CDR3 sequences, roughly 45% recorded once.

The V and J genes are TRBV7-6 and TRBJ2-7; maybe TRBD2 (6 bases). The sample taken for sequencing was blood. This receptor was obtained from a woman aged 18-29 years in good health. The CDR3 DNA follows: TGTGCCAGCAGCTTAGCGGGAGGCCCCGATTACGAGCAGTACTTC. Its protein product is CASSLAGGPDYEQYF.